The 22 T cell receptor beta chains in this list originate from one sample, sequenced in a study of T cell responses to AZD1222 COVID-19 vaccine (dated by TCRdb to the early 2020s). The time point tag for this specimen amounts to: about 28 days (+/-7) after the second vaccine dose. Libraries were prepared through the immunoSEQ multiplex PCR assay. In TCRdb, the immuneACCESS table is reduced to in-frame sequences with V and J assigned. These tables do not hold every clone; where another copy was compared, an unresolved V gene accounts for under half, and the others remain unexplained. The table for this sample lists tens of thousands of clones; 65% to 85% of them were counted only once. The leading ten clones occupy 26% of the sample. Sample: peripheral blood, taken 28 days after the second AZD1222 dose. Receptors were obtained from an adult who received the AZD1222 COVID-19 vaccine.

V and J are TRBV18 and TRBJ1-3; D ambiguous. V lost 4 bases and J 0 bases, leaving 10 bases between the germline ends. CDR3 length: 15 residues. Germline values: CDR1 KGHSH, CDR2 LQKENI. CDR3 residues: CASSLGPDSGNTIYF. For the CDR3, the DNA is TGTGCCAGCTCACTCGGGCCCGACTCTGGAAACACCATATATTTT.

This chain connects TRBV15 to TRBJ1-4, with D possibly being TRBD1 (5 bases). Germline CDR1 LNHNV, CDR2 YYDKDF (reference sequence). The CDR3 has 16 residues. Trimming left V 3 bases short and J 0 bases short, with 11 bases between. The CDR3 reads CATSRVTGATNEKLFF. CDR3 DNA sequence: TGTGCCACCAGCAGGGTAACAGGAGCAACTAATGAAAAACTGTTTTTT. Variable domain in full (rest from reference TRBV15 and TRBJ1-4): DAMVIQNPRYQVTQFGKPVTLSCSQTLNHNVMYWYQQKSSQAPKLLFHYYDKDFNNEADTPDNFQSRRPNTSFCFLDIRSPGLGDTAMYLCATSRVTGATNEKLFFGSGTQLSVL.

Only a few counts were recorded for this clone. V usage is TRBV19 and J usage is TRBJ2-5; 12 positions agree with TRBD1. V trimming: 3 bases; J trimming: 5 bases; junction bases outside the gene matches: 4. The CDR3 is 15 amino acids. Germline V CDR1 and CDR2: LNHDA, SQIVND (reference sequence). The DNA of the CDR3 is TGTGCCAGTAGTATGGGGACAGGGGGCGGCGAGACCCAGTACTTC. It translates to CASSMGTGGGETQYF. Variable domain in full (rest from reference TRBV19 and TRBJ2-5): DGGITQSPKYLFRKEGQNVTLSCEQNLNHDAMYWYRQDPGQGLRLIYYSQIVNDFQKGDIAEGYSVSREKKESFPLTVTSAQKNPTAFYLCASSMGTGGGETQYFGPGTRLLVL.

This chain uses TRBV5-6 with TRBJ2-7; D gene unclear. CDR1 and CDR2 (germline): SGHDT, YYEEEE. The CDR3 is 15 amino acids. V was shortened by 0 bases and J by 2 bases, with 12 bases between the two germline ends. In DNA, the CDR3 is TGTGCCAGCAGCTTGGCCGTTGGCGGAGCCTACGAGCAGTACTTC. It encodes CASSLAVGGAYEQYF.

The chain has TRBV19 and TRBJ2-7, with unresolved D. The germline V gene encodes CDR1 LNHDA and CDR2 SQIVND (reference sequence). This CDR3 is 14 amino acids long. The V and J ends lost 3 bases and 1 base respectively, with 10 bases between them. CDR3 protein: CASSIPENSYEQYF. DNA of the CDR3: TGTGCCAGTAGTATCCCAGAAAATTCCTACGAGCAGTACTTC.

This clone has a single count. The V gene is TRBV6-2 or TRBV6-3, the J gene TRBJ2-7; D might be TRBD1 (6 bases). The germline gives CDR1 MNHEY, CDR2 SVGEGT. V was clipped by 2 bases and J by 3 bases, with 14 bases between them. This CDR3 contains 15 residues. Here the CDR3 reads CASSYKTGFYYEQYF. In nucleotides, the CDR3 is TGTGCCAGCAGTTACAAAACAGGGTTCTACTACGAGCAGTACTTC.

The chain links TRBV7-2 to TRBJ2-1, with 8 bases aligning to TRBD2. Unmatched junction bases numbered 7, after V lost 5 bases and J lost 4 bases. This CDR3 is 15 amino acids long. CDR1 and CDR2 from the germline V gene are SGHTA and FQGNSA. As DNA, the CDR3 is TGTGCCAGCAGCCAACTAGCGGAACTTTACAATGAGCAGTTCTTC. It encodes CASSQLAELYNEQFF. The variable domain in full, with the rest retrieved from reference TRBV7-2 and TRBJ2-1, is GAGVSQSPSNKVTEKGKDVELRCDPISGHTALYWYRQSLGQGLEFLIYFQGNSAPDKSGLPSDRFSAERTGGSVSTLTIQRTQQEDSAVYLCASSQLAELYNEQFFGPGTRLTVL.

The J gene is TRBJ2-7, the V gene TRBV27, with D possibly being TRBD1 (5 bases). The CDR3 is 13 residues long. The germline V gene has CDR1 MNHEY and CDR2 SMNVEV (reference sequence). V was cut by 3 bases and J by 3 bases, with 9 bases left in between. Here the CDR3 DNA reads TGTGCCAGCAGTTTTGGTAGGGGCTACGAGCAGTACTTC. It codes for CASSFGRGYEQYF.

V gene TRBV19 combines with J gene TRBJ1-2; D gene unclear. CDR3 length: 14 amino acids. V was trimmed by 5 bases and J by 5 bases, leaving 15 bases between them. Per the germline V gene, CDR1 is LNHDA and CDR2 is SQIVND (reference sequence). The CDR3 reads CASSPRGRLYGYTF. The CDR3 DNA reads as TGTGCCAGTAGTCCCCGCGGCAGATTATATGGCTACACCTTC. The full variable domain, completed using reference TRBV19 and TRBJ1-2, is DGGITQSPKYLFRKEGQNVTLSCEQNLNHDAMYWYRQDPGQGLRLIYYSQIVNDFQKGDIAEGYSVSREKKESFPLTVTSAQKNPTAFYLCASSPRGRLYGYTFGSGTRLTVV.

The gene calls are TRBV7-9 and TRBJ2-5; possibly TRBD2 for D (6 bases). Germline V gene data show CDR1 as SEHNR and CDR2 as FQNEAQ (reference sequence). Trimming shortened V by 1 base and J by 9 bases, and 21 bases separated the two germline ends. The CDR3 sequence is 16 residues long. For the CDR3, the DNA is TGTGCCAGCAGCTTAGAGGGAGGTGGGTCCAAATGGGCCCAGTACTTC. This translates into CASSLEGGGSKWAQYF.

Only a few counts were recorded for this clone. The chain recombines TRBV28 with TRBJ2-5; no clear D gene. Trimming cost V 6 bases and J 2 bases, with 16 bases left between them. CDR3 length equals 15 residues. Germline loops: CDR1 MDHEN, CDR2 SYDVKM. CDR3 in amino acids: CASSTRRRVQETQYF. In DNA form, the CDR3 reads TGTGCCAGCAGCACCAGGCGCAGAGTTCAAGAGACCCAGTACTTC. Combining the CDR3 with reference TRBV28 and TRBJ2-5 gives the whole variable domain DVKVTQSSRYLVKRTGEKVFLECVQDMDHENMFWYRQDPGLGLRLIYFSYDVKMKEKGDIPEGYSVSREKKERFSLILESASTNQTSMYLCASSTRRRVQETQYFGPGTRLLVL.

The chain employs TRBV7-3 and TRBJ2-2; tentative D call: TRBD2 (6 bases). V shed 4 bases and J shed 0 bases, with 18 bases lying between them. CDR1 is SGHTA and CDR2 is FQGTGA in the germline V gene. This CDR3 region has 18 residues. This CDR3 reads CASSYGTSTATNTGELFF. As DNA, the CDR3 is TGTGCCAGCAGCTACGGGACTTCAACTGCAACGAACACCGGGGAGCTGTTTTTT.

This chain links TRBV5-5 with TRBJ2-7; D is possibly TRBD2 (5 bases). V lost 2 bases and J 2 bases, leaving 11 bases between the germline ends. Germline V gives CDR1 SGHKS, CDR2 YYEKEE (reference sequence). The CDR3 contains 14 residues. In DNA, the CDR3 is TGTGCCAGCAGCTTAAGCGGCGGTCCCTACGAGCAGTACTTC. Residues: CASSLSGGPYEQYF.

The chain couples TRBV28 to TRBJ2-5; a possible D gene is TRBD2 (6 bases). Trimming shortened V by 3 bases and J by 7 bases, and 15 bases separated the two germline ends. Germline CDR1 and CDR2: MDHEN and SYDVKM. The CDR3 has 14 amino acids. The CDR3 loop is CASSFRDSQRTQYF. The CDR3 bases are TGTGCCAGCAGTTTCCGGGACTCCCAGAGGACCCAGTACTTC.

The CDR3 region has the DNA TGTGCCAGCAGCCCTTCTAAAGCCCCCAACGAGCAGTACTTC. It encodes CASSPSKAPNEQYF. The chain is built from TRBV9 and TRBJ2-7; D uncertain. The CDR3 length is 14 residues. The V end was cut by 4 bases, the J end by 5 bases, with 16 bases between. The V gene's germline CDR1 is SGDLS and CDR2 YYNGEE. The full variable domain, rest sourced from reference TRBV9 and TRBJ2-7, is DSGVTQTPKHLITATGQRVTLRCSPRSGDLSVYWYQQSLDQGLQFLIQYYNGEERAKGNILERFSAQQFPDLHSELNLSSLELGDSALYFCASSPSKAPNEQYFGPGTRLTVT.

The CDR3 spells CASSTLRDSPYEQYF. The CDR3 DNA is TGTGCCAGTAGTACCCTACGGGACAGCCCCTACGAGCAGTACTTC. The rearrangement links TRBV19 to TRBJ2-7; 7 nucleotides match TRBD1. The V gene's germline CDR1 is LNHDA and CDR2 SQIVND (reference sequence). This CDR3 is built from 15 residues. Trimming at V came to 4 bases and at J to 2 bases, leaving 8 bases not matched to a gene.

The chain joins TRBV5-1 to TRBJ1-1; possibly TRBD1 for D (6 bases). The CDR3 spans 14 residues. Trimming pared 2 bases from V and 1 base from J, leaving 9 bases between. CDR1 is SGHRS, CDR2 YFSETQ, per germline. This CDR3 is CASSFTGWNTEAFF. In DNA form, the CDR3 reads TGCGCCAGCAGCTTCACAGGGTGGAACACTGAAGCTTTCTTT.

The chain links TRBV29-1 to TRBJ1-1; unclear D gene. The CDR3 loop spans 12 amino acids. V gave up 0 bases and J gave up 5 bases, with 7 bases separating them. Germline values: CDR1 SQVTM, CDR2 ANQGSEA. The CDR3 spells CSVEEPRTEAFF. CDR3 in DNA: TGCAGCGTTGAAGAACCGAGGACTGAAGCTTTCTTT.

The genes are TRBV5-1 and TRBJ2-3, with D unresolved. The V end lost 0 bases, the J end lost 0 bases, and 8 bases lay between the germline ends. CDR3 length: 15 residues. The germline CDR1 and CDR2 sequences are SGHRS and YFSETQ. Written as DNA, the CDR3 is TGCGCCAGCAGCTTGGGCTTTCCGAGCACAGATACGCAGTATTTT. This codes for CASSLGFPSTDTQYF.

This chain joins TRBV6-5 and TRBJ2-7, with 8 bases fitting TRBD2. This CDR3 has 15 residues. The germline V gene encodes CDR1 MNHEY and CDR2 SVGAGI. V dropped 5 bases and J dropped 5; count of bases not matched to a gene: 11. The DNA for the CDR3 is TGTGCCAGCAGTACTCCGGGACTAGTCACTCACGAGCAGTACTTC. It yields the protein CASSTPGLVTHEQYF.

In its sample, this clone was seen once. The chain is built from TRBV29-1 and TRBJ1-3, with D possibly TRBD1 on 5 matching bases. The germline V gene has CDR1 SQVTM and CDR2 ANQGSEA. Trimming pared 0 bases from V and 1 base from J, leaving 10 bases between. The CDR3 totals 15 residues. This chain's CDR3 is CSVEDRARSGNTIYF. The CDR3 DNA is TGCAGCGTTGAAGACAGGGCCCGATCTGGAAACACCATATATTTT. The full variable domain, with the rest looked up from reference TRBV29-1 and TRBJ1-3, is SAVISQKPSRDICQRGTSLTIQCQVDSQVTMMFWYRQQPGQSLTLIATANQGSEATYESGFVIDKFPISRPNLTFSTLTVSNMSPEDSSIYLCSVEDRARSGNTIYFGEGSWLTVV.

The V call is TRBV7-3, the J call TRBJ2-3; the match to TRBD1 covers 7 bases. The germline CDR1 and CDR2 sequences are SGHTA and FQGTGA. This CDR3 contains 15 residues. V shed 0 bases and J 0 bases; nucleotides not matched to a gene: 0. In DNA, the CDR3 is TGTGCCAGCAGCTTAACGGGACAGAGCACAGATACGCAGTATTTT. Amino acids: CASSLTGQSTDTQYF.